This is a list of T cell receptor beta chains from one sample in a study of beta chain features in type 1 diabetes. The table came from immunoSEQ multiplex PCR; TCRdb's copy has only in-frame clones and leaves some out. The sample carries roughly 730,000 clones, over 10% recorded once. Specimen: naive CD4+ T cells from blood. All receptors derive from a man between 18 and 29 years old with type 1 diabetes. The CDR3 runs from the conserved cysteine through the conserved F or W. D genes are given only for firm matches. Size tells how often a clone was seen (once, few, many) or the class of an expanded clone, and some rows leave it out.

clone size	V gene	D gene	J gene	CDR3 protein	CDR3 DNA
-	TRBV7-9	TRBD1	TRBJ2-2	CASSLQGAMNTGELFF	TGTGCCAGCAGTTTACAGGGGGCTATGAACACCGGGGAGCTGTTTTTT
-	TRBV29-1	-	TRBJ2-3	CSVEGEGGGTDTQYF	TGCAGCGTTGAAGGGGAGGGGGGTGGCACAGATACGCAGTATTTT
few	TRBV30	TRBD1	TRBJ1-2	CAWSALDRRQGYTF	TGTGCCTGGAGTGCCCTGGACAGGCGGCAGGGCTACACCTTC
-	TRBV11-2	-	TRBJ1-2	CASSPQTRGGYTF	TGTGCCAGCAGCCCCCAGACCAGGGGAGGCTACACCTTC
-	TRBV13	-	TRBJ2-5	CASSGGLLETQYF	TGTGCCAGCAGCGGGGGGCTACTAGAGACCCAGTACTTC
few	TRBV19	-	TRBJ2-7	CASRQSRGYEQYF	TGTGCCAGTAGACAGTCTCGTGGCTACGAGCAGTACTTC
-	TRBV7-9	-	TRBJ2-4	CASTSLKNGNIQYF	TGTGCCAGCACCTCCCTCAAAAACGGGAACATTCAGTACTTC
few	TRBV11-1	-	TRBJ2-5	CASSNVETQYF	TGTGCCAGCAGTAACGTAGAGACCCAGTACTTC
-	TRBV30	-	TRBJ2-1	CAWSVRWGTPEQFF	TGTGCCTGGAGTGTACGTTGGGGCACTCCAGAGCAGTTCTTC
few	TRBV5-1	-	TRBJ2-1	CASSTVGTEEKQFF	TGCGCCAGCAGCACTGTGGGGACTGAAGAGAAGCAGTTCTTC